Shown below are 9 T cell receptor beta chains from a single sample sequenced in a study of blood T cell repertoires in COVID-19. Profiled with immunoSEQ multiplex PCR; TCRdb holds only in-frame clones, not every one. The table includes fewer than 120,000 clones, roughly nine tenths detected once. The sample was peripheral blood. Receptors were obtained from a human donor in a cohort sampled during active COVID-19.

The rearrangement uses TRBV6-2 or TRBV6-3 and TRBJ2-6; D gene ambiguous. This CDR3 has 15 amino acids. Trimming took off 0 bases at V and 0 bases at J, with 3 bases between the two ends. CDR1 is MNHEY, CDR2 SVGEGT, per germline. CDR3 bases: TGTGCCAGCAGTTACTCGAGCTCTGGGGCCAACGTCCTGACTTTC. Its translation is CASSYSSSGANVLTF.

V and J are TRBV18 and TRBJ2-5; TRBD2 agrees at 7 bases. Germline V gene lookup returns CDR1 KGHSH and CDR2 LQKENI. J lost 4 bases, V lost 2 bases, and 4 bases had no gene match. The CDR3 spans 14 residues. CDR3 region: CASSPAGDVETQYF. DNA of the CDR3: TGTGCCAGCTCACCAGCGGGGGATGTAGAGACCCAGTACTTC.

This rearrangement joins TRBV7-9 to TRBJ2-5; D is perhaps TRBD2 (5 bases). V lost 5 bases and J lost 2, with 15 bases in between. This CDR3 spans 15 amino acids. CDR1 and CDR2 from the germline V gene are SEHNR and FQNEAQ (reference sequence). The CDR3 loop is CASSPTPRGQETQYF. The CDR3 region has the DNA TGTGCCAGCAGCCCAACCCCCCGGGGTCAAGAGACCCAGTACTTC.

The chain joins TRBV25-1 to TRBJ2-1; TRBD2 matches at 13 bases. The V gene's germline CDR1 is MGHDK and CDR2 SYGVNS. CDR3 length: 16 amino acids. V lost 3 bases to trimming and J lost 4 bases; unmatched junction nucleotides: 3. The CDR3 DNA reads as TGTGCCAGCAGTGATTTGACTAGCGGGGGGTACAATGAGCAGTTCTTC. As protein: CASSDLTSGGYNEQFF.

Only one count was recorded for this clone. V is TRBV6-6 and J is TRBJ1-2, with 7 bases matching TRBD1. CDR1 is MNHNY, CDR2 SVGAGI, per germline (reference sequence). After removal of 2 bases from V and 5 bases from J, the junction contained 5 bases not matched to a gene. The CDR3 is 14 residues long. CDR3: CASSYLDRVYGYTF. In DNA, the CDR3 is TGTGCCAGCAGTTACCTTGACAGGGTGTATGGCTACACCTTC.

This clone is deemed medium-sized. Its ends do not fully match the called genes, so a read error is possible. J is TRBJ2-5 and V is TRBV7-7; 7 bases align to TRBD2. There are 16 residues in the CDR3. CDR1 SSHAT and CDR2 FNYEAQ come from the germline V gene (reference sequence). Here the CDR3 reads CASSLGRMIAGETQYF. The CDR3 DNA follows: TGTGCTAGCAGCCTTGGACGGATGATAGCGGGTGAGACCCAGTACTTC.

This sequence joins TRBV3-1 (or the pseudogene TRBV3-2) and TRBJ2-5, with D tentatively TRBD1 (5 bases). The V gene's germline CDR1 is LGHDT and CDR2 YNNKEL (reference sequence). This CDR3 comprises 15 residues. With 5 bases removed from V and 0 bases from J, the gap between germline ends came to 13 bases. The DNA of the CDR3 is TGTGCCAGCAGCTCAAGGGGCAGCTACCAAGAGACCCAGTACTTC. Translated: CASSSRGSYQETQYF.

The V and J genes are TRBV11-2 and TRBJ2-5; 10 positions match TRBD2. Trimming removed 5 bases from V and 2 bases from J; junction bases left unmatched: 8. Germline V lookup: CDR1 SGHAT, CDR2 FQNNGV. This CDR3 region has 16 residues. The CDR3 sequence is CASSTRGLARQETQYF. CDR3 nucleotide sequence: TGTGCCAGCAGCACCCGGGGACTAGCGAGACAAGAGACCCAGTACTTC.

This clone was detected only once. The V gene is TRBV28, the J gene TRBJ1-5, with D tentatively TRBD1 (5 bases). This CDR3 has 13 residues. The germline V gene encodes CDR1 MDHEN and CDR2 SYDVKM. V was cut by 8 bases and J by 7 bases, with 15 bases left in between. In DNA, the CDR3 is TGTGCCAGCGGTAGCAGGGCGAGCCAGCCCCAGCATTTT. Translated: CASGSRASQPQHF.